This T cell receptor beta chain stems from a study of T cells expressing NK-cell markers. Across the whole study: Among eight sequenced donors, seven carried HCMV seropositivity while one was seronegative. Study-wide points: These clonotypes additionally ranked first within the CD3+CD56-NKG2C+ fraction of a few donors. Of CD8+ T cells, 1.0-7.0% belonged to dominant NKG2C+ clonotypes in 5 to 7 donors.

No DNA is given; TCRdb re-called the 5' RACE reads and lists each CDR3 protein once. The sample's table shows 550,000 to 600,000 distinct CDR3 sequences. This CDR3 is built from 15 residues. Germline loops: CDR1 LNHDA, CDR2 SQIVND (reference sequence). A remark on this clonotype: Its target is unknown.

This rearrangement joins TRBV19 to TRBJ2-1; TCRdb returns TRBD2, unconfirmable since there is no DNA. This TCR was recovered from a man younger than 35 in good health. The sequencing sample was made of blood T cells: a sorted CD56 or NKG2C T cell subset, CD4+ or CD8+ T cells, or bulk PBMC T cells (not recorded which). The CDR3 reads CASSMSPSSYNEQFF.